The source of this T cell receptor (beta chain) is a study of cytotoxic CD8 clonotypes in ibrutinib-treated CLL. On the study more broadly: Partial responders around 24, complete 2; approximately 12 progressed and around 15 stayed in remission by median around 71 months.

The CDR3 runs 14 residues. CDR1 MDHEN and CDR2 SYDVKM come from the germline V gene. The ends were cut back, 6 bases at V and 3 bases at J, with 14 bases in the middle. This clone occurred a few times. The method was immunoSEQ multiplex PCR; TCRdb's version includes in-frame clones alone and lacks a portion of them. The table records approximately 340,000 clones, over 60% of them present only once. The specimen was PBMCs, collected after 36 months of ibrutinib treatment. The TCR was taken from a human donor with chronic lymphocytic leukemia. The V call is TRBV28, the J call TRBJ1-2; D is unclear. The CDR3 region has the DNA TGTGCCAGCAGCAGCCTTCAGGAATACTATGGCTACACCTTC. Amino acids: CASSSLQEYYGYTF.